The sequence of this T cell receptor (beta chain) was determined in a study of blood T cells in healthy people across ages. The wider study: About one barcoded beta molecule was captured per two T cells (by template switching).

Combining a sample-barcoded 5' primer with a J-beta primer mix, a second PCR ran for roughly 7 to 11 cycles. MiXCR, run by TCRdb on the 5' RACE reads, gives a single entry per CDR3 protein. Of around 1,500,000 distinct CDR3 sequences listed, roughly 30% are singletons. This clonotype was picked up a small number of times. The sample comprised blood. This sequence originates from a woman in her 30s in good health.

The CDR3 sequence: CASSLRMGAYSNQPQHF. The CDR3 nucleotides read TGTGCCAGCAGTTTGAGGATGGGGGCCTATAGCAATCAGCCCCAGCATTTT. The rearrangement uses TRBV28 and TRBJ1-5, with a weak D call TRBD1 (6 bases). The CDR3 spans 17 residues. The germline CDR1 and CDR2 sequences are MDHEN and SYDVKM. V was pared by 3 bases and J by 0 bases, with 15 bases between. The entire variable domain, with the rest obtained from reference TRBV28 and TRBJ1-5, is as follows: DVKVTQSSRYLVKRTGEKVFLECVQDMDHENMFWYRQDPGLGLRLIYFSYDVKMKEKGDIPEGYSVSREKKERFSLILESASTNQTSMYLCASSLRMGAYSNQPQHFGDGTRLSIL.